A single T cell receptor beta chain is shown here with its context. Its antigen remains unidentified. It has no much larger one-base neighbor in the sample; base qualities were not kept. Between the V and J ends, shortened by 6 bases and 5 bases respectively, the junction contains 14 bases. Spanning cysteine to phenylalanine, the CDR3 consists of 13 amino acids. Only the CDR3 part of the read is kept: 39 bases, read in frame from the first base. CDR1 and CDR2, per the germline V gene (reference sequence), are GTSNPN and SVGIG. The time point label, as the study defines it: cycle 1 day 1 (C1D1), immediately before nivolumab initiation. All trial patients had relapsed after autologous stem cell transplantation, with cohorts A, B and C differing in prior brentuximab vedotin exposure. The trial cohort was composed of approximately 56 patients with relapsed/refractory classical Hodgkin lymphoma, for whom complete response, partial response or progressive disease was recorded as best overall response. In the multi-cohort phase II CheckMate 205 trial, trial patients received single-agent nivolumab. An independent review committee assessed best overall response using the 2007 International Working Group response criteria. Trial PBMCs were collected immediately before nivolumab initiation (C1D1) and during therapy at cycle 2 day 1 and cycle 4 day 1. Peripheral blood was collected in 8 mL Vacutainer Cell Preparation Tubes, from which PBMCs were isolated by centrifugation and then cryopreserved.

The Qiagen DNeasy kit was used to extract genomic DNA from unsorted PBMCs and from the negatively selected CD4+ and CD8+ fractions. TCR beta CDR3 regions were subjected to amplification by immunoSEQ multiplex PCR with primers that anneal to V and J segments. Amplification bias was minimized using a synthetic immune receptor repertoire, and residual bias was removed computationally after sequencing. Per the source publication's procedure: Custom Python scripts were used to quantify repertoire diversity as the Shannon entropy index. Unsorted, CD4+ and CD8+ repertoires were analyzed separately, except for combined analyses in which CD4+ and CD8+ sequences were merged in silico. Clonal expansion was defined as a frequency increase of at least 2-fold after treatment compared with C1D1, and clones undetected at baseline were assigned a pseudocount of 0.5. Clones with 0 or 1 copy at C1D1 were defined as singleton clones, while clones with 2 or more copies were defined as non-singleton clones. Clones expanded in unsorted samples were labelled as CD4+, CD8+ or unknown by matching protein sequences in sorted samples from the same patient. Wilcoxon tests on paired samples were used to test changes in diversity from C1D1 to C4D1. The table comes from immuneACCESS by way of TCRdb, which keeps in-frame sequences with V and J called. Part of the clones is missing from these tables; in studies checked, under half for an unresolved V gene and the rest for unknown reasons. V and J calls plus clone size are reproduced from that table; the DNA served to infer D and trimming. Within this sample are more than 9,500 clones, with 70% to 90% of them counted one time only. The ten largest clones add up to roughly 29% of the sample.

This record belongs to a study of PD-1 blockade in classical Hodgkin lymphoma (dated by TCRdb to between 2020 and 2021). At the level of the whole study: Nivolumab dosing was 3 mg/kg intravenously every 2 weeks, continuing until either disease progression or unacceptable toxicity. To define a peripheral blood immune signature of response to PD-1 blockade in classical Hodgkin lymphoma, the study combined TCR beta sequencing with CyTOF. The paper's findings and limits, for the study overall: Baseline TCR diversity was reported to be lower in newly diagnosed patients than in healthy donors and to be lower still in relapsed/refractory patients. Trial patients achieving complete response had baseline diversity similar to newly diagnosed patients, whereas partial responders and progressors had significantly lower diversity. Diversity was lower in patients who began nivolumab less than 1 year after ASCT, so these patients were left out of later analyses to avoid confounding by immune reconstitution. The study covered only a single clinical trial cohort, and the causes of the repertoire differences, possibly disease activity or prior therapy, were still not defined. CD4+ but not CD8+ TCR diversity rose significantly by C4D1 (p=0.0027 vs p=0.16), most apparent in complete responders (p=0.02).

This sequence was found in a human donor with classical Hodgkin lymphoma. The material was peripheral blood mononuclear cells (PBMCs), obtained at baseline. The chain employs TRBV30 and TRBJ1-5; the D gene assignment is ambiguous. The nucleotide sequence is TGTGCCTGCCAAAGGAGTTTCGATCAGCCCCAGCATTTT. This encodes CACQRSFDQPQHF.